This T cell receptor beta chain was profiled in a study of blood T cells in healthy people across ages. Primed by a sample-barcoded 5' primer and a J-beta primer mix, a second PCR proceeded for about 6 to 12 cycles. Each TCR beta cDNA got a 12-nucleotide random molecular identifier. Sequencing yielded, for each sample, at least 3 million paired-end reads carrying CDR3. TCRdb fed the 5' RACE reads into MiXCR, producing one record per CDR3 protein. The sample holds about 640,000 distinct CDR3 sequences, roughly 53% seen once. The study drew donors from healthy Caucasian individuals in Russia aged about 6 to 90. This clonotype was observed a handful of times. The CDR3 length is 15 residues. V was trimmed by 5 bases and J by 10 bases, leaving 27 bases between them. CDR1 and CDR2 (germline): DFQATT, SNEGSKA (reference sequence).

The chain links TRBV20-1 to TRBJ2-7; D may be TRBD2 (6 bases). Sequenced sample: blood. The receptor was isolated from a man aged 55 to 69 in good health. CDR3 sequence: CSAPRRRGVGDTQYF. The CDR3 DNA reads TGCAGTGCTCCGCGGAGGAGGGGCGTCGGGGATACCCAGTACTTC.